This entry is about one T cell receptor (beta chain). The target antigen is unknown. These data originate in a study of naive and memory T cell subsets. General study findings and limits: A few larger clonotypes appeared in naive repertoires, especially CD8, possibly memory cells re-expressing CD45RA. Over 90% of naive TCR sequences appeared only once after error correction, unlike memory subsets. TCR counts from RNA may reflect activation-linked expression changes.

Both TRBC1 and TRBC2 were covered by a beta constant-region primer of two equimolar oligonucleotides. Nested alpha and beta constant-region primers with the SP2 primer drove four PCR rounds on ligated cDNA. The cDNA 3' end received a ligated single-stranded oligonucleotide carrying the SP2 primer and a 12-nucleotide UMI. TCRdb recomputed calls from the UMI-ligation and nested PCR reads with MiXCR, one row per CDR3 protein. Of around 140,000 distinct CDR3 sequences listed, approximately 22% are singletons. CD4+ T cell IFNgamma after overnight CMV lysate exposure gave donor CMV status. What was sequenced was naive CD4+ T cells from blood. The sequence derives from a human donor in good health.

CDR3 DNA sequence: TGTGCCAGCAGTTACTCGCGGTACCCCTACAATGAGCAGTTCTTC. Its protein is CASSYSRYPYNEQFF. This rearrangement joins TRBV6-5 to TRBJ2-1; no reliable D call. Germline V CDR1 and CDR2: MNHEY, SVGAGI. Trimming took 0 bases from V and 2 from J, leaving 8 bases between them. CDR3 length: 15 residues.